The clone carrying this TCR beta chain has at least ten counts. The antigen remains unidentified. Quantitative 5'-RACE with molecular barcodes produced the TCR beta libraries. Each CDR3 protein is one row after TCRdb ran MiXCR on the 5' RACE reads. The table has approximately 240,000 distinct CDR3 sequences, roughly 10% seen once. V lost 3 bases and J lost 0, with 6 bases in between. The CDR3 is made up of 14 amino acids. CDR1 and CDR2 from the germline V gene are DFQATT and SNEGSKA (reference sequence). These data are taken from a study of CD8 T cells in ankylosing spondylitis. Whole-study results and caveats: CD8+ disease-linked clones were present at relatively low frequencies in blood. Matched synovial fluid from ankylosing spondylitis patients was reported to be enriched for disease-linked clones. A TCR beta motif made of about eight highly homologous variants seemed typical of ankylosing spondylitis blood.

Sample: blood, either unsorted or a sorted T cell fraction (not recorded which). The genes are TRBV20-1 and TRBJ2-6; tentative D call: TRBD2 (6 bases). This receptor was taken from a male donor with ankylosing spondylitis or in good health (not recorded which). Here the CDR3 DNA reads TGCAGTGCTAGGGGGGGCTCTGGGGCCAACGTCCTGACTTTC. It is translated as CSARGGSGANVLTF.